A selection of T cell receptor beta chains follows, all from one sample in a study of shared clonotypes between healthy human individuals. Repertoires were generated with immunoSEQ multiplex PCR, while TCRdb's copy carries only in-frame clones and drops some. The sample records approximately 1,500,000 clones, over 95% being singletons. Sequences were obtained from naive CD4+ T cells sorted from blood. The source is a man aged 30-40 years in good health. Both conserved end residues are part of each CDR3. The D gene is left open where the match is weak. Expanded clones are given a class, and other clones once, few, many or no size at all.

NA,TRBD2,TRBJ2-1,TRBV18,TGTGCCAGCTCACCCCTAGGACTAGCGGGTACTCAATTGATCCATGAGCAGTTCTTC,CASSPLGLAGTQLIHEQFF
few,NA,TRBJ1-2,TRBV25-1,TGTGCCAGCAGTGAAATGTCCCCTTCCTATGGCTACACCTTC,CASSEMSPSYGYTF
NA,NA,TRBJ2-2,TRBV4-3,TGCGCCAGCAGCCAAGAGCCAGGGGCGAACACCGGGGAGCTGTTTTTT,CASSQEPGANTGELFF
NA,TRBD1,TRBJ1-1,TRBV6-5,TGTGCCAGCAGTCTGGACAGGGGGTTGGACACTGAAGCTTTCTTT,CASSLDRGLDTEAFF
NA,NA,TRBJ1-5,TRBV15,TGTGCCACCAGCAGCCCCCCGCCAGGGCTGCAGCCCCAGCATTTT,CATSSPPPGLQPQHF
NA,NA,TRBJ2-2,TRBV5-4,TGTGCCAGCAGCTTATCCCCGTCGAACACCGGGGAGCTGTTTTTT,CASSLSPSNTGELFF
many,NA,TRBJ2-6,TRBV6-4,TGTGCCAGCAGTGACAACTCTGGGGCCAACGTCCTGACTTTC,CASSDNSGANVLTF
NA,TRBD2,TRBJ2-1,TRBV5-4,TGTGCCAGCAGCTTGGGGCCGGGAGGGGGGGCCAATGAGCAGTTCTTC,CASSLGPGGGANEQFF
NA,NA,TRBJ2-1,TRBV20-1,TGCAGTGCTCAGATCCCGAATGAGCAGTTCTTC,CSAQIPNEQFF
NA,NA,TRBJ2-1,TRBV19,TGTGCCAGTAGTAGGGGGAATGAGCAGTTCTTC,CASSRGNEQFF
NA,TRBD2,TRBJ2-7,TRBV18,TGTGCCAGCTCACGGGAGGGATTGGGCTACGAGCAGTACTTC,CASSREGLGYEQYF
NA,NA,TRBJ2-1,TRBV28,TGTGCCAGCAGTGTTACCTACACAAGCTCCTACAATGAGCAGTTCTTC,CASSVTYTSSYNEQFF
NA,NA,TRBJ2-2,TRBV11-2,TGTGCCAGCAGCTTTTTGTTAAACACCGGGGAGCTGTTTTTT,CASSFLLNTGELFF
NA,NA,TRBJ1-5,TRBV28,TGTGCCAGCAGATTCAGAAGGTCCCTCAATCAGCCCCAGCATTTT,CASRFRRSLNQPQHF
NA,TRBD1,TRBJ2-7,TRBV30,TGTGCCCTGGAGCCCGGGACAGTAAAGTACTTC,CALEPGTVKYF
NA,NA,TRBJ2-2,TRBV11-2,TGTGCCAGCAGCCCCGTTAGAGGGCTTGGGACCGGGGAGCTGTTTTTT,CASSPVRGLGTGELFF
NA,TRBD1,TRBJ1-2,TRBV18,TGTGCCAGCTCACCACCGACAGGGCAAGGCTACACCTTC,CASSPPTGQGYTF
NA,NA,TRBJ2-6,TRBV18,TGTGCCAGCTCACCAGGGACACCTCCCTCTGGGGCCAACGTCCTGACTTTC,CASSPGTPPSGANVLTF
NA,TRBD1,TRBJ1-4,TRBV4-1,TGCGCCAGCAGCCACCGACAGGGGACAGTAAATGAAAAACTGTTTTTT,CASSHRQGTVNEKLFF
NA,TRBD1,TRBJ1-1,TRBV12-5,TGTGCTAGTGAGCAAACAGGGGACACTGAAGCTTTCTTT,CASEQTGDTEAFF
NA,NA,TRBJ2-7,TRBV21-1,TGTGCCAGCAGTACTAACAGCTCCTACGAGCAGTACTTC,CASSTNSSYEQYF
NA,NA,TRBJ2-5,TRBV5-6,TGTGCCAGCAGCTTGAAGCGTAGTGAGACCCAGTACTTC,CASSLKRSETQYF